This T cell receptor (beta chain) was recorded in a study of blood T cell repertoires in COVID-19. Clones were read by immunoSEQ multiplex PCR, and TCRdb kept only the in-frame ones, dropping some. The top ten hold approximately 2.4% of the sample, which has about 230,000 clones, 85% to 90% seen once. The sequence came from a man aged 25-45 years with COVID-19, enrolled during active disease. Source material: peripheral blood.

CDR3 region: CASSPQGQGYGYTF. The CDR3, as DNA: TGTGCCAGCAGCCCCCAAGGACAGGGCTATGGCTACACCTTC. The V call is TRBV7-3, the J call TRBJ1-2; 8 bases align to TRBD1. Germline assignment: CDR1 SGHTA and CDR2 FQGTGA. The V segment lost 5 bases and the J segment 4 bases; nucleotides outside the gene matches: 6. The CDR3 is 14 residues long. The full variable domain, completed using reference TRBV7-3 and TRBJ1-2, is GAGVSQTPSNKVTEKGKYVELRCDPISGHTALYWYRQSLGQGPEFLIYFQGTGAADDSGLPNDRFFAVRPEGSVSTLKIQRTERGDSAVYLCASSPQGQGYGYTFGSGTRLTVV.